What follows describes a single T cell receptor (beta chain). Which antigen it targets is not known. Base qualities are missing; no much larger clone stands one base away. The immunoSEQ Assay, a bias-controlled multiplex PCR, was used to amplify TCRbeta CDR3 regions from genomic DNA. The source study handled its data this way. Within the assay, amplification of reference gene primers was used to estimate how many nucleated cells each sample contained. To quantify the absolute abundance of each unique TCRbeta CDR3 rearrangement, sequence reads were collapsed and filtered. For each sample, productive Simpson clonality was calculated as the square root of Simpson's diversity index over productive rearrangements. TCRdb re-hosts the immuneACCESS table, in-frame sequences only. Its copies lack some clones; in the studies checked, an unresolved V gene accounts for under half of them, and the cause for the rest is not known. The DNA gave D and trimming, while V, J and clone size come from that table. Within this sample are some 300,000 clones, with 90% of them counted one time only. About 1% of the sample belongs to the ten largest clones.

These data originate in a study of blood T cell repertoires in COVID-19 (dated by TCRdb to 2020 to 2021). Turning to the overall study: The collaborator samples originated in the United States, Italy and Spain and spanned the acute and convalescent phases of COVID-19. Deeply sampled blood TCRbeta repertoires from subjects exposed to, actively infected with, or recovered from COVID-19 were included in the dataset. Samples were obtained from the ongoing ImmuneRACE study (first 160 participants) and from about 1,300 subjects provided by 6 global collaborators. The repertoires were released in a freely available public database intended as a resource for research on the immune response to SARS-CoV-2. Where available, HLA class I and class II types were taken from metadata supplied by the sample provider and were not determined by assay-based typing. A de-identified subject ID, COVID-19 status, age in years and sex were almost always included in the sample metadata. The prospective study material was composed of cDNA or gDNA derived from T cells, B-cell-depleted T cells, or PBMCs. The investigation overall reported the following: Clinical and demographic metadata were provided uncurated, with the amount varying by source and participant.

Including cysteine and phenylalanine, the CDR3 has 13 amino acids. Of all the DNA, just the CDR3 is kept, 39 bases in frame from base 1. The germline V gene provides CDR1 SQVTM and CDR2 ANQGSEA. Trimming takes 7 bases off V and 6 bases off J; junction bases not matched to a gene: 4. One collaborating source in Seattle enrolled patients while the patients were actively infected and followed the patients over time throughout the course of disease. Collaborating institutions collected whole blood in K2EDTA tubes following their own protocols. Collaborator samples were shipped for TCRbeta analysis as frozen whole blood, isolated PBMCs, or DNA extracted from either sample type.

Material: peripheral blood. The sequence derives from a woman aged 35 to 49 with COVID-19, enrolled during active disease. The rearranged chain carries TRBV29-1 and TRBJ2-1; 12 bases in between match TRBD2. Read as DNA, the sequence is TGCAGCGGGGGGACTAGCGGGTTCAATGAGCAGTTCTTC. Its amino acids are CSGGTSGFNEQFF.